This entry is about one TCR beta chain. Its cognate antigen has yet to be identified. Within one base of it there is no much larger clone, and no base qualities were kept. Participants in the prospective study were aged roughly 18 to 100 years, lived in more than 20 United States geographic areas, and enrolled through a virtual design. To assign participants to cohorts, the prospective study relied on clinical history that participants themselves reported in a screening survey and a study questionnaire. In the prospective study, whole blood, serum and a nasopharyngeal or oropharyngeal swab were collected from each participant by mobile phlebotomists. Prospective study participants could optionally give additional blood draws and questionnaires over an approximately 2-month period. Before DNA extraction, blood samples from the prospective study were shipped at room temperature or frozen. CDR1 MNHEY and CDR2 SVGAGI were looked up in the germline V gene. V is pared back by 4 bases and J by 4 bases, with 16 bases lying between the germline termini. From the cysteine up to the phenylalanine, the CDR3 has a length of 15 residues. Left in the record is the CDR3 DNA by itself, 45 bases read in frame from the first base.

TCRbeta CDR3 regions were amplified from genomic DNA by means of the immunoSEQ Assay, a bias-controlled multiplex PCR. Per the authors' processing: The number of nucleated cells in each sample was estimated by amplification of reference gene primers within the assay. To quantify the absolute abundance of each unique TCRbeta CDR3 rearrangement, sequence reads were collapsed and filtered. For each sample, productive Simpson clonality was calculated as the square root of Simpson's diversity index over productive rearrangements. Entries here come from immuneACCESS through TCRdb and include only in-frame sequences with V and J called. Some clones fail to appear in such tables; in the studies checked, an unresolved V gene covers under half of the shortfall, and the cause of the remainder is unknown. The V and J calls and clone size are taken from that table; D and trimming were inferred from the DNA. The sample records approximately 220,000 clones, around 89% of which are singletons. The ten largest clones capture 3% to 3.5% of the sample.

This sample stems from a study of blood T cell repertoires in COVID-19 (dated by TCRdb to about 2020). For context, the study as a whole: Samples covering the acute and convalescent phases of COVID-19 were provided by collaborators in the United States, Italy and Spain. The material from the prospective study consisted of cDNA or gDNA derived from T cells, B-cell-depleted T cells, or PBMCs. Deeply sampled blood TCRbeta repertoires from subjects exposed to, actively infected with, or recovered from COVID-19 were included in the dataset. The repertoires were made available in a free public database intended to serve as a resource for research on the immune response to SARS-CoV-2. Samples were obtained from the ongoing ImmuneRACE study (first 160 participants) and from 1,254 subjects provided by 6 global collaborators. A de-identified subject ID, COVID-19 status, age in years and sex were almost always included in the sample metadata. Where available, HLA class I and class II types were taken from metadata supplied by the sample provider and were not determined by assay-based typing.

What the research found in general, with its limitations: The quantity of clinical and demographic metadata differed by source and by participant and was supplied without curation.

This sequence was found in a woman aged 18-29 years in a cohort exposed to, infected with or recovered from COVID-19 (not recorded which). The sequenced sample was PBMCs or T cells enriched from blood (not recorded which). The chain was built from TRBV6-5 and TRBJ1-1; the D segment could be TRBD1, given 6 matching bases. Read as DNA, the sequence is TGTGCCAGCAGTTTTGGGGGCCCCCTGGGCACTGAAGCTTTCTTT. The resulting protein is CASSFGGPLGTEAFF.